These T cell receptor beta chains were read from a single sample in a study of blood T cell repertoires in COVID-19. Libraries were prepared by immunoSEQ multiplex PCR; TCRdb keeps only in-frame clonotypes and omits some of them. Of roughly 65,000 clones in the sample, about 89% were seen once. The source material was peripheral blood. The receptor source for this set is a woman aged 55-70 years with acute or convalescent COVID-19. CDR3s include the opening cysteine and the closing phenylalanine or tryptophan. A D gene is named only where the DNA matches it firmly. The size of a clone is reported for some rows only, either as once, few or many, or as a class for expanded clones.

J gene: TRBJ2-1
D gene: TRBD2
clone size: once
V gene: TRBV9
CDR3 protein: CASSASGGALFEQFF
CDR3 DNA: TGTGCCAGCAGCGCTAGCGGGGGGGCCTTATTTGAGCAGTTCTTC

J gene: TRBJ1-2
D gene: .
clone size: .
V gene: TRBV2
CDR3 protein: CASSIRTNSLGNYGYTF
CDR3 DNA: TGTGCCAGCAGTATACGGACAAACTCGTTGGGCAACTATGGCTACACCTTC

J gene: TRBJ1-4
D gene: TRBD1
clone size: .
V gene: TRBV28
CDR3 protein: CASTTLDRGEEKLFF
CDR3 DNA: TGTGCCAGCACCACCTTGGACAGGGGGGAGGAAAAACTGTTTTTT

J gene: TRBJ1-6
D gene: TRBD1
clone size: .
V gene: TRBV6-5
CDR3 protein: CASRPPGQKNSPLHF
CDR3 DNA: TGTGCCAGCAGACCGCCGGGACAGAAAAATTCACCCCTCCACTTT

J gene: TRBJ1-5
D gene: .
clone size: once
V gene: TRBV28
CDR3 protein: CASSFARGMVNNQPQHF
CDR3 DNA: TGTGCCAGCAGTTTCGCCAGGGGCATGGTGAACAATCAGCCCCAGCATTTT

J gene: TRBJ2-6
D gene: .
clone size: few
V gene: TRBV7-9
CDR3 protein: CASSFRQASRGSGANVLTF
CDR3 DNA: TGTGCCAGCAGCTTCCGGCAGGCCTCTAGGGGCTCTGGGGCCAACGTCCTGACTTTC

J gene: TRBJ2-7
D gene: TRBD1
clone size: .
V gene: TRBV5-1
CDR3 protein: CASSLGGTGAYEQYF
CDR3 DNA: TGCGCCAGCAGCTTGGGGGGGACAGGGGCCTACGAGCAGTACTTC

J gene: TRBJ2-3
D gene: TRBD2
clone size: .
V gene: TRBV7-8
CDR3 protein: CASSPTPSGGLSTDTQYF
CDR3 DNA: TGTGCCAGCAGTCCAACCCCTAGCGGGGGCCTTAGCACAGATACGCAGTATTTT

J gene: TRBJ2-7
D gene: .
clone size: .
V gene: TRBV29-1
CDR3 protein: CSVDDSSYEQYF
CDR3 DNA: TGCAGCGTTGACGACAGTTCCTACGAGCAGTACTTC

J gene: TRBJ1-6
D gene: .
clone size: once
V gene: TRBV5-8
CDR3 protein: CASSFRGKGNSPLHF
CDR3 DNA: TGTGCCAGCAGCTTTCGGGGTAAGGGAAATTCACCCCTCCACTTT

J gene: TRBJ2-5
D gene: .
clone size: .
V gene: TRBV5-4
CDR3 protein: CASSLAGDETQYF
CDR3 DNA: TGTGCCAGCAGCTTGGCAGGCGACGAGACCCAGTACTTC

J gene: TRBJ1-1
D gene: .
clone size: few
V gene: TRBV5-6
CDR3 protein: CASRPTGGRSEAFF
CDR3 DNA: TGTGCCAGCAGACCGACGGGAGGACGGAGTGAAGCTTTCTTT

J gene: TRBJ1-1
D gene: .
clone size: once
V gene: TRBV12-5
CDR3 protein: CASGKTGNTEAFF
CDR3 DNA: TGTGCTAGTGGCAAGACAGGCAACACTGAAGCTTTCTTT

J gene: TRBJ2-3
D gene: .
clone size: .
V gene: TRBV5-1
CDR3 protein: CASSPRAAGADTQYF
CDR3 DNA: TGCGCCAGCAGCCCGAGAGCCGCCGGGGCAGATACGCAGTATTTT

J gene: TRBJ2-3
D gene: .
clone size: .
V gene: TRBV6-6
CDR3 protein: CASSYFQADTQYF
CDR3 DNA: TGTGCCAGCAGTTACTTTCAGGCAGATACGCAGTATTTT